This TCR beta chain was recorded in a study of blood T cell repertoires in COVID-19. For the study at large: Samples representing acute and convalescent COVID-19 were sourced from the United States, Italy and Spain. From T cells, B-cell-depleted T cells, or PBMCs came the material, which was cDNA or gDNA.

Authors' processing steps: Estimated nucleated cell counts came from reference gene primer amplification. Clones were read by immunoSEQ multiplex PCR, and TCRdb kept only the in-frame ones, dropping some. The V and J calls and clone size were taken over from that table, and D and trimming were inferred from the DNA. The sample includes 180,000 or so clones, 80% to 90% of them seen just once. V dropped 5 bases and J dropped 4 bases, with 15 bases sitting between them. The CDR3 is 15 amino acids. Germline values: CDR1 SGHVS, CDR2 FQNEAQ. Material: peripheral blood. This sequence was found in a man aged 40-55 years with active or convalescent COVID-19. The chain recombines TRBV7-8 with TRBJ1-5, with TRBD1 as a possible D gene (6 bases). The CDR3 nucleotides read TGTGCCAGCAGCCATGCACAGGGAGTAAATCAGCCCCAGCATTTT. Translated, it gives CASSHAQGVNQPQHF.